The T cell receptor (beta chain) under discussion was sequenced for a study of CD8 T cells in ankylosing spondylitis. The germline V gene has CDR1 SGHTA and CDR2 FQGNSA. The CDR3 spans 15 residues. The V gene end was trimmed by 1 base and the J gene end by 8 bases; junction bases not matched to a gene: 6. The study, taken as a whole, reports: Some motif variants had been reported before (in reactive arthritis synovial fluid and blood). Ankylosing spondylitis blood seemed to carry a telltale TCR beta motif made of fewer than 10 highly homologous variants. Reportedly, disease-linked clones are significantly enriched in ankylosing spondylitis patients' matched synovial fluid.

A remark on this clonotype: Its cognate antigen is unknown.

Library preparation for TCR beta used quantitative 5'-RACE with molecular barcodes. TCRdb reanalysed the 5' RACE reads using MiXCR and keeps one entry per CDR3 protein. The profile shows around 450,000 distinct CDR3 sequences, 25% to 30% of them singletons. The genes are TRBV7-2 and TRBJ2-1; 9 bases agree with TRBD2. Material: blood, either unsorted or a sorted T cell fraction (not recorded which). This sequence was found in a male donor with ankylosing spondylitis. The chain's CDR3 is CASSLGLAGVYEQFF. CDR3 bases: TGTGCCAGCAGCTTAGGATTAGCGGGAGTGTATGAGCAGTTCTTC.